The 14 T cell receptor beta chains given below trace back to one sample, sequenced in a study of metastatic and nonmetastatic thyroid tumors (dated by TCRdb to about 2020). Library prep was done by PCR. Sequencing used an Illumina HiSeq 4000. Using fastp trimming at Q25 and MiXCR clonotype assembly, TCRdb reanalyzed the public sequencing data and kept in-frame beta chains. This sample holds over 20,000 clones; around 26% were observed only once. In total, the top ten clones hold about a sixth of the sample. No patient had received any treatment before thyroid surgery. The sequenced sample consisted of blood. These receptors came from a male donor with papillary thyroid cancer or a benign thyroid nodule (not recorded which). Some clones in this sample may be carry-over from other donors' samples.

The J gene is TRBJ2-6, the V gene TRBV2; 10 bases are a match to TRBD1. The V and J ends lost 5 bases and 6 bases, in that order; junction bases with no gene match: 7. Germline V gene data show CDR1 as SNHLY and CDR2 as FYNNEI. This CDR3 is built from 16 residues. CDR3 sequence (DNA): TGTGCCAGCAGTTGGACAGGGGGTGGTGCGGCCAACGTCCTGACTTTC. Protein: CASSWTGGGAANVLTF.

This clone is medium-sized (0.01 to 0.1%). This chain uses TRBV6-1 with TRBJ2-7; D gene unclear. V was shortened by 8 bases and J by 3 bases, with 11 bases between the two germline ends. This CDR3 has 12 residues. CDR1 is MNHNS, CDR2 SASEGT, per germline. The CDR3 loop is CASSDSVYEQYF. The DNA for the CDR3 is TGTGCCAGCTCAGACTCGGTCTACGAGCAGTACTTC.

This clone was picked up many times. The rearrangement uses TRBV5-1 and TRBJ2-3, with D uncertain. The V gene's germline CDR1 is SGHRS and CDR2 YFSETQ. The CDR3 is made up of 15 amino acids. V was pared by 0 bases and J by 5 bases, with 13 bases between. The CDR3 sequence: CASSLVSIEVDTQYF. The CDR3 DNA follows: TGCGCCAGCAGCTTGGTTAGTATTGAGGTAGATACGCAGTATTTT. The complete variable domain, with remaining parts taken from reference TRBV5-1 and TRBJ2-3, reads KAGVTQTPRYLIKTRGQQVTLSCSPISGHRSVSWYQQTPGQGLQFLFEYFSETQRNKGNFPGRFSGRQFSNSRSEMNVSTLELGDSALYLCASSLVSIEVDTQYFGPGTRLTVL.

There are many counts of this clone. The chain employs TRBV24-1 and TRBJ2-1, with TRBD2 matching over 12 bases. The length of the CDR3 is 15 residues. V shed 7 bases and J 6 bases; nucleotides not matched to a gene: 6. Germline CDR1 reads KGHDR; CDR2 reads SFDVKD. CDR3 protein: CATSLAGGEGNEQFF. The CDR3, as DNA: TGTGCCACCAGCCTAGCGGGAGGGGAAGGCAATGAGCAGTTCTTC.

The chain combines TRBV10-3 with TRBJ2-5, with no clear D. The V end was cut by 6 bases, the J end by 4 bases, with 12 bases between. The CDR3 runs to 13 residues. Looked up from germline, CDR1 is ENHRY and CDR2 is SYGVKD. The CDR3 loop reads CAIRPVHGETQYF. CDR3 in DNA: TGTGCCATCAGACCGGTACATGGAGAGACCCAGTACTTC.

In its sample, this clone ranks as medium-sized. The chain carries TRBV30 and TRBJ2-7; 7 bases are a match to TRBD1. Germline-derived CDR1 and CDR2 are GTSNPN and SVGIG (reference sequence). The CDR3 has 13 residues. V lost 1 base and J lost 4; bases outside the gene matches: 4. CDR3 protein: CAWSAGQLYEQYF. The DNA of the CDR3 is TGTGCCTGGAGTGCGGGACAGTTGTACGAGCAGTACTTC.

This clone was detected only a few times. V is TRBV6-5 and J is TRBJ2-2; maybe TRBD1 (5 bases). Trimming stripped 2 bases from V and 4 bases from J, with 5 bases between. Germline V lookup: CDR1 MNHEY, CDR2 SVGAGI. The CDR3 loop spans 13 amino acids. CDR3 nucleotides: TGTGCCAGCAGTTACAGGGGCACCGGGGAGCTGTTTTTT. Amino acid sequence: CASSYRGTGELFF.

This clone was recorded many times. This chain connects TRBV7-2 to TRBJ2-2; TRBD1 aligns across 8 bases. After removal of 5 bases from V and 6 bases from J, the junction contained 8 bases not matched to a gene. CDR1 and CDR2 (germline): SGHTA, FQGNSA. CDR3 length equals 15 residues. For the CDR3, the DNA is TGTGCCAGCAGCCCAAGACAGGGGAGTTCCGGGGAGCTGTTTTTT. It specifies CASSPRQGSSGELFF.

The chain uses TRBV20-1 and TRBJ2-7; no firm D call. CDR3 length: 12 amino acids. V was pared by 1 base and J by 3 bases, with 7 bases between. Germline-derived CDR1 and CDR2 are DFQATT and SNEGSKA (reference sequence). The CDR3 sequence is CSARANNYEQYF. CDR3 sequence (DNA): TGCAGTGCTAGAGCGAACAACTACGAGCAGTACTTC.

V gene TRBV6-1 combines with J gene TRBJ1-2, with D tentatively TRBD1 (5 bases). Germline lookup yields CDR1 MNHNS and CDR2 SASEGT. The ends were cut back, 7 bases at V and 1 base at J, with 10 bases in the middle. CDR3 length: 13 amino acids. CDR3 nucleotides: TGTGCCAGCATCTTCGACAGTAACTATGGCTACACCTTC. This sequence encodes CASIFDSNYGYTF.

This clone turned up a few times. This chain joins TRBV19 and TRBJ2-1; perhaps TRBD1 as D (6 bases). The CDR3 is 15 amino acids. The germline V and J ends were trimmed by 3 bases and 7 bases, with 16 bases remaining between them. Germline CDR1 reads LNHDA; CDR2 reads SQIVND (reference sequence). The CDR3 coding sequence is TGTGCCAGTAGTATCCGCAGGGGACCCAGAAATGAGCAGTTCTTC. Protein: CASSIRRGPRNEQFF. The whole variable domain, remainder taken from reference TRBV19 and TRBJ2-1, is DGGITQSPKYLFRKEGQNVTLSCEQNLNHDAMYWYRQDPGQGLRLIYYSQIVNDFQKGDIAEGYSVSREKKESFPLTVTSAQKNPTAFYLCASSIRRGPRNEQFFGPGTRLTVL.

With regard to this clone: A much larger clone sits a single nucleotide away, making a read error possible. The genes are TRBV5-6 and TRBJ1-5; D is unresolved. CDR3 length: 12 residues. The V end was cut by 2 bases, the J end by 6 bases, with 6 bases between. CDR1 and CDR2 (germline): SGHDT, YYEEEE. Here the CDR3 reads CASSFGPQPQHF. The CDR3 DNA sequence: TGTGCCAGCAGCTTTGGGCCTCAGCCCCAGCATTTT.

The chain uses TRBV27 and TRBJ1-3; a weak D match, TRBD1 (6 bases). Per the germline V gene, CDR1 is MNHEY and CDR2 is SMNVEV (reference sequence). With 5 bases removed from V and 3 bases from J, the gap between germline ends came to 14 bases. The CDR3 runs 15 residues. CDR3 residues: CASSTGKTGGNTIYF. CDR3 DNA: TGTGCCAGCAGTACCGGGAAGACAGGTGGAAACACCATATATTTT.

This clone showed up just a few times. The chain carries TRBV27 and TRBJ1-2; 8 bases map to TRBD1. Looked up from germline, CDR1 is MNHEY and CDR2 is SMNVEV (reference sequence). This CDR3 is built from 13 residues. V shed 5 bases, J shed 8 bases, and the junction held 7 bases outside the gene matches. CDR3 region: CASSPLTGEGYTF. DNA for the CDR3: TGTGCCAGCAGTCCCCTGACAGGGGAGGGCTACACCTTC.